The 2 T cell receptor beta chains below all came from one sample that was sequenced in a study of T cell changes during pregnancy in multiple sclerosis. Repertoires were generated with immunoSEQ multiplex PCR, while TCRdb's copy carries only in-frame clones and drops some. This sample yields about 68,000 clones, of which approximately 92% are seen a single time; 3.7% belongs to the top ten. The material sequenced was peripheral blood, taken after pregnancy. Source of these receptors: a female donor in good health, enrolled as a control in a pregnancy study.

This CDR3 reads CASKGQSSYNSPLHF. Written as DNA, the CDR3 is TGTGCCAGCAAAGGACAGAGCTCCTATAATTCACCCCTCCACTTT. The genes are TRBV28 and TRBJ1-6, with a weak D call TRBD1 (6 bases). Germline V gives CDR1 MDHEN, CDR2 SYDVKM. V was pared by 7 bases and J by 0 bases, with 10 bases between. The CDR3 runs to 15 residues.

J is TRBJ1-5 and V is TRBV29-1; 10 nucleotides line up with TRBD1. From germline, CDR1 is SQVTM and CDR2 ANQGSEA. The CDR3 length is 14 residues. V was pared by 4 bases and J by 5 bases, with 5 bases of the junction left unmatched. The CDR3 DNA follows: TGCAGCGTTGTAGACAGGGGGCTAGATCAGCCCCAGCATTTT. This gives the protein CSVVDRGLDQPQHF.